Listed here are 28 T cell receptor beta chains from one sample, sequenced in a study of cytotoxic CD8 clonotypes in ibrutinib-treated CLL. Sequenced by immunoSEQ multiplex PCR; TCRdb stores in-frame clones only, minus some. The sample has about 140,000 clones; about 70% are singletons. Sequences were derived from PBMCs, sampled after 24 months of ibrutinib treatment. The receptors originated from a human donor with chronic lymphocytic leukemia.

This sequence joins TRBV19 and TRBJ1-5, with TRBD1 as a possible D gene (6 bases). CDR1 LNHDA and CDR2 SQIVND come from the germline V gene (reference sequence). Trimming left V 6 bases short and J 3 bases short, with 18 bases between. The CDR3 is 16 residues long. CDR3 protein: CASSPQGGWVNQPQHF. The CDR3 DNA is TGTGCCAGTAGCCCACAGGGAGGCTGGGTCAATCAGCCCCAGCATTTT.

The genes are TRBV30 and TRBJ2-1, with D tentatively TRBD1 (5 bases). This CDR3 region has 14 residues. Trimming pared 0 bases from V and 7 bases from J, leaving 13 bases between. In germline, CDR1 is GTSNPN, CDR2 SVGIG (reference sequence). DNA for the CDR3: TGTGCCTGGAGTGTTCTCAGGGAAGGGAATGAGCAGTTCTTC. Translating gives CAWSVLREGNEQFF.

With respect to this clone: The sample holds other DNA sequences that translate to the same CDR3. The chain uses TRBV7-3 and TRBJ2-5; perhaps D is TRBD1 or TRBD2 (5 bases each). Germline assignment: CDR1 SGHTA and CDR2 FQGTGA. V was pared by 5 bases and J by 2 bases, with 9 bases between. This CDR3 spans 13 amino acids. In DNA, the CDR3 is TGTGCCAGCAGCCTGGGACCGCAAGAGACCCAGTACTTC. Protein: CASSLGPQETQYF.

This chain connects TRBV7-2 to TRBJ2-1; D might be TRBD2 (6 bases). The germline CDR1 and CDR2 sequences are SGHTA and FQGNSA. V was clipped by 5 bases and J by 6 bases, with 14 bases between them. The CDR3 extends over 14 amino acids. In DNA, the CDR3 is TGTGCCAGCAGCCGGGGGTTGGGCCCCAATGAGCAGTTCTTC. Translated: CASSRGLGPNEQFF.

This chain links TRBV25-1 with TRBJ1-6; TRBD1 is a possible D gene (5 bases). Trimming pared 8 bases from V and 0 bases from J, leaving 14 bases between. The germline V gene encodes CDR1 MGHDK and CDR2 SYGVNS. The CDR3 spans 16 residues. The CDR3 protein is CASDGTESSYNSPLHF. The CDR3 DNA follows: TGTGCCAGCGACGGGACGGAGAGCTCCTATAATTCACCCCTCCACTTT.

This clone was seen a few times. The chain links TRBV7-9 to TRBJ2-7, with TRBD2 matching 8 bases. With 5 bases clipped from V and 7 bases from J, the junction kept 13 bases outside the gene matches. This CDR3 spans 15 amino acids. Germline V gives CDR1 SEHNR, CDR2 FQNEAQ (reference sequence). The CDR3 loop is CASSTWGAGVGEQYF. The CDR3 nucleotides are TGTGCCAGCAGCACCTGGGGAGCGGGAGTGGGAGAGCAGTACTTC. Full variable domain (remainder filled in from reference TRBV7-9 and TRBJ2-7): DTGVSQNPRHKITKRGQNVTFRCDPISEHNRLYWYRQTLGQGPEFLTYFQNEAQLEKSRLLSDRFSAERPKGSFSTLEIQRTEQGDSAMYLCASSTWGAGVGEQYFGPGTRLTVT.

The rearrangement links TRBV10-3 to TRBJ1-2; the D is unclear. The CDR3 consists of 13 residues. Trimming cost V 0 bases and J 5 bases, with 7 bases left between them. Germline CDR1 ENHRY, CDR2 SYGVKD. The CDR3 DNA reads TGTGCCATCAGTGAGTCGTGGGGATATGGCTACACCTTC. It codes for CAISESWGYGYTF.

The chain couples TRBV7-2 to TRBJ2-4; D gene uncertain. The germline gives CDR1 SGHTA, CDR2 FQGNSA. V dropped 1 base and J dropped 0 bases, with 1 base sitting between them. The CDR3 spans 13 residues. The DNA for the CDR3 is TGTGCCAGCAGCTTAGAAGCCAAAAACATTCAGTACTTC. Its protein product is CASSLEAKNIQYF.

This chain joins TRBV6-5 and TRBJ2-7, with 8 bases identical to TRBD2. The CDR3 runs 16 residues. CDR1 MNHEY and CDR2 SVGAGI come from the germline V gene. With V trimmed by 0 bases and J by 2 bases, 6 bases remained unmatched. For the CDR3, the DNA is TGTGCCAGCAGTTACTCGAGCGGGGGACCAACCTACGAGCAGTACTTC. Translated: CASSYSSGGPTYEQYF.

The table lists this clone with many counts. The CDR3 here is CASSRLWGGTEAFF. CDR3 sequence (DNA): TGTGCCAGCAGTAGACTATGGGGAGGCACTGAAGCTTTCTTT. This chain joins TRBV27 and TRBJ1-1; D remains unclear. The V end was cut by 5 bases, the J end by 4 bases, with 14 bases between. The CDR3 consists of 14 residues. Germline CDR1 is MNHEY and CDR2 is SMNVEV (reference sequence).

This chain uses TRBV2 with TRBJ1-1; tentatively, D is TRBD1 (6 bases). Germline values: CDR1 SNHLY, CDR2 FYNNEI. This CDR3 contains 14 residues. V was cut by 3 bases and J by 7 bases, with 15 bases left in between. This CDR3 reads CASSDGRGSGEAFF. CDR3 DNA sequence: TGTGCCAGCAGTGATGGCAGGGGATCGGGTGAAGCTTTCTTT.

In this sample, this clone turned up a few times. The chain carries TRBV27 and TRBJ2-5; TRBD2 matches at 7 bases. With V trimmed by 6 bases and J by 5 bases, 6 bases remained unmatched. Germline CDR1 is MNHEY and CDR2 is SMNVEV (reference sequence). The CDR3 has 13 amino acids. The CDR3 protein is CASRVAGAETQYF. The CDR3 region has the DNA TGTGCCAGCAGGGTCGCGGGAGCCGAGACCCAGTACTTC.

The CDR3, as DNA: TGTGCCAGCAGGCACGTCCCCTTCCGGAATAACTATGGCTACACCTTC. The encoded protein is CASRHVPFRNNYGYTF. The chain uses TRBV2 and TRBJ1-2; D uncertain. Trimming removed 6 bases at V and 1 base at J, with 18 bases between. The germline CDR1 and CDR2 sequences are SNHLY and FYNNEI. This CDR3 contains 16 residues.

The rearrangement joins TRBV28 to TRBJ2-7, with TRBD1 matching over 10 bases. CDR3 length: 15 residues. From germline, CDR1 is MDHEN and CDR2 SYDVKM. J gave up 3 bases and V 5 bases, and 7 bases lay outside the gene matches. This CDR3 reads CASSPGTGVFYEQYF. The DNA for the CDR3 is TGTGCCAGCAGTCCCGGGACAGGGGTCTTCTACGAGCAGTACTTC. Together with reference TRBV28 and TRBJ2-7, the CDR3 gives the full variable domain: DVKVTQSSRYLVKRTGEKVFLECVQDMDHENMFWYRQDPGLGLRLIYFSYDVKMKEKGDIPEGYSVSREKKERFSLILESASTNQTSMYLCASSPGTGVFYEQYFGPGTRLTVT.

This sequence joins TRBV30 and TRBJ2-1, with TRBD1 matching over 7 bases. The CDR3 is 14 amino acids. CDR1 is GTSNPN, CDR2 SVGIG, per germline (reference sequence). Trimming cost V 5 bases and J 4 bases; bases outside gene matches: 8. CDR3 in amino acids: CAWSRDSKYNEQFF. The CDR3 DNA sequence: TGTGCCTGGTCGAGGGACAGCAAATACAATGAGCAGTTCTTC.

The V gene is TRBV28, the J gene TRBJ2-7, with D uncertain. Germline lookup yields CDR1 MDHEN and CDR2 SYDVKM. Trimming took 5 bases from V and 4 from J, leaving 12 bases between them. This CDR3 is 13 amino acids long. In DNA form, the CDR3 reads TGTGCCAGCAGTCCGACGACCCCATACGAGCAGTACTTC. Translation gives CASSPTTPYEQYF.

V gene TRBV27 combines with J gene TRBJ1-1; 10 bases agree with TRBD1. The CDR3 spans 16 residues. The germline V gene has CDR1 MNHEY and CDR2 SMNVEV (reference sequence). J was trimmed by 5 bases and V by 11 bases; bases with no gene match: 17. CDR3 in amino acids: CAGPPTGGARGTEAFF. The CDR3 nucleotides read TGTGCCGGGCCCCCGACAGGGGGCGCGAGGGGGACTGAAGCTTTCTTT.

As DNA, the CDR3 is TGTGCCATCAGTCCCGGACGGGTCGAAAAACTGTTTTTT. It yields the protein CAISPGRVEKLFF. The chain combines TRBV10-3 with TRBJ1-4; D not certain. The CDR3 runs 13 residues. Germline CDR1 is ENHRY and CDR2 is SYGVKD. V lost 5 bases and J 8 bases, leaving 12 bases between the germline ends.

The V gene is TRBV2, the J gene TRBJ2-5; no reliable D call. The V end was cut by 6 bases, the J end by 5 bases, with 10 bases between. The germline CDR1 and CDR2 sequences are SNHLY and FYNNEI. The CDR3 length is 12 residues. CDR3 sequence: CASSSFRETQYF. In DNA form, the CDR3 reads TGTGCCAGCAGCTCGTTTAGGGAGACCCAGTACTTC. The full variable domain, completed using reference TRBV2 and TRBJ2-5, is EPEVTQTPSHQVTQMGQEVILRCVPISNHLYFYWYRQILGQKVEFLVSFYNNEISEKSEIFDDQFSVERPDGSNFTLKIRSTKLEDSAMYFCASSSFRETQYFGPGTRLLVL.

This clone appeared once. The V and J genes are TRBV6-6 and TRBJ2-7; 9 bases align to TRBD1. Germline V lookup: CDR1 MNHNY, CDR2 SVGAGI (reference sequence). The junction had 6 bases not matched to a gene; V was cut back by 6 bases and J by 3 bases. The CDR3 sequence is 14 residues long. CDR3 loop: CASRSVGQGYEQYF. As DNA, the CDR3 is TGTGCCAGCAGGTCCGTGGGACAGGGCTACGAGCAGTACTTC.

The chain recombines TRBV6-1 with TRBJ1-5; 11 bases are shared with TRBD1. Trimming cost V 6 bases and J 6 bases; bases outside gene matches: 7. This CDR3 comprises 15 residues. From germline, CDR1 is MNHNS and CDR2 SASEGT. CDR3 nucleotide sequence: TGTGCCAGCAGCCCTGGACAGGGGGCGTCTCAGCCCCAGCATTTT. Protein: CASSPGQGASQPQHF.

The CDR3 DNA is TGTGCCAGCTCCGCCCGACCAAGCCAAGAGACCCAGTACTTC. Translating it yields CASSARPSQETQYF. The J gene is TRBJ2-5, the V gene TRBV18, with D uncertain. The CDR3 has 14 residues. Germline CDR1 and CDR2: KGHSH and LQKENI. Trimming took off 6 bases at V and 1 base at J, with 12 bases between the two ends.

This chain joins TRBV4-3 and TRBJ1-5, with D possibly being TRBD1 (5 bases). V was trimmed by 1 base and J by 3 bases, leaving 13 bases between them. The germline V gene has CDR1 LGHNA and CDR2 YSLEER. The CDR3 has 16 residues. The CDR3 coding sequence is TGCGCCAGCAGCCAAGTGGGTAGGGACCCCAATCAGCCCCAGCATTTT. Its translation is CASSQVGRDPNQPQHF.

This chain uses TRBV28 with TRBJ2-7; D gene ambiguous. The germline gives CDR1 MDHEN, CDR2 SYDVKM. This CDR3 is 12 amino acids long. V lost 4 bases to trimming and J lost 4 bases, with 8 bases between them. In DNA form, the CDR3 reads TGTGCCAGCAGTTGGGGTCGGTACGAGCAGTACTTC. Translated, it gives CASSWGRYEQYF.

Comment on this clone: Other DNA sequences of this sample code for an identical CDR3. J is TRBJ1-2 and V is TRBV28; D remains ambiguous. CDR3 length equals 12 residues. V gave up 3 bases and J gave up 5 bases, with 7 bases separating them. CDR1 and CDR2 (germline): MDHEN, SYDVKM. CDR3 DNA sequence: TGTGCCAGCAGTTTGGGTGGGTATGGCTACACCTTC. It encodes CASSLGGYGYTF.

The V call is TRBV7-9, the J call TRBJ1-1; a weak D match, TRBD1 (6 bases). Trimming removed 6 bases from V and 1 base from J, with 12 bases in between. The CDR3 has 14 residues. Germline lookup yields CDR1 SEHNR and CDR2 FQNEAQ (reference sequence). The CDR3 sequence: CASRPTGQNTEAFF. DNA of the CDR3: TGTGCCAGCAGACCTACAGGGCAGAACACTGAAGCTTTCTTT.

V usage is TRBV14 and J usage is TRBJ2-1, with D perhaps matching TRBD1 or TRBD2 (5 bases each). V lost 0 bases, J lost 7 bases, and 16 bases lay in between. This CDR3 comprises 16 residues. Germline V CDR1 and CDR2: SGHDN, FVKESK. The CDR3 reads CASSQESRVEGNEQFF. The CDR3 nucleotides read TGTGCCAGCAGCCAAGAGTCCAGGGTTGAGGGAAATGAGCAGTTCTTC.

This clone was counted only a few times. This sequence joins TRBV7-6 and TRBJ2-1; 7 nucleotides line up with TRBD2. Germline V gene data show CDR1 as SGHVS and CDR2 as FNYEAQ. The CDR3 sequence is 12 residues long. Trimming removed 5 bases from V and 9 bases from J; junction bases left unmatched: 4. The chain's CDR3 is CASSPPGGEQFF. The CDR3 nucleotides are TGTGCCAGCAGCCCCCCGGGGGGTGAGCAGTTCTTC. Based on the CDR3 plus reference TRBV7-6 and TRBJ2-1, the full variable domain is GAGVSQSPRYKVTKRGQDVALRCDPISGHVSLYWYRQALGQGPEFLTYFNYEAQQDKSGLPNDRFSAERPEGSISTLTIQRTEQRDSAMYRCASSPPGGEQFFGPGTRLTVL.